Sequencing of this T cell receptor (beta chain) was carried out in a study of blood T cell repertoires in COVID-19. The overall study: COVID-19 samples collected from the United States, Italy and Spain covered acute and convalescent phases.

The CDR3 length is 20 residues. CDR1 is MNHEY, CDR2 SMNVEV, per germline (reference sequence). With 4 bases clipped from V and 3 bases from J, the junction kept 12 bases outside the gene matches. Study processing details: Amplified reference gene primers provided the basis for estimating nucleated cell counts. Profiling relied on immunoSEQ multiplex PCR, and the TCRdb table lists in-frame clones only, not all of them. V and J calls plus clone size are reproduced from that table; the DNA served to infer D and trimming. The table has some 90,000 clones, about 71% seen once; the top ten hold around 23%.

The sequence came from a woman aged 55-70 years in a cohort sampled during active or convalescent COVID-19. V is TRBV27 and J is TRBJ2-2, with TRBD2 matching 15 bases. The sequenced sample consisted of peripheral blood. CDR3 nucleotide sequence: TGTGCCAGCAGTTCCCCGCGGACTAGCGGGGGGGGCTCCCACACCGGGGAGCTGTTTTTT. Protein: CASSSPRTSGGGSHTGELFF.